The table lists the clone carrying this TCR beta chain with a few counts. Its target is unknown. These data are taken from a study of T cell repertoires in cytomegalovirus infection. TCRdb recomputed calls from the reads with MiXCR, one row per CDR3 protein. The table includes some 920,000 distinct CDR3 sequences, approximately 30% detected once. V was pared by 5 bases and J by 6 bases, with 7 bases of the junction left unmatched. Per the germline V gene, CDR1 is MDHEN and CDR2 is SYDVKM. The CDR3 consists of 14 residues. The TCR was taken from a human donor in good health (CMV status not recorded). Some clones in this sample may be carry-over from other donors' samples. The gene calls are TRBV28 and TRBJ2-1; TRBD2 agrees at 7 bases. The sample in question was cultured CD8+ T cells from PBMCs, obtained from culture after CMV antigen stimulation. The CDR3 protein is CASSRREGPNEQFF. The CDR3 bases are TGTGCCAGCAGTCGGAGGGAGGGTCCCAATGAGCAGTTCTTC. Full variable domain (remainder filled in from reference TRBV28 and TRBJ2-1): DVKVTQSSRYLVKRTGEKVFLECVQDMDHENMFWYRQDPGLGLRLIYFSYDVKMKEKGDIPEGYSVSREKKERFSLILESASTNQTSMYLCASSRREGPNEQFFGPGTRLTVL.